A single sample gave rise to the 28 T cell receptor beta chains below, sequenced in a study of T cell repertoires in cytomegalovirus infection. Using its own MiXCR run on the reads, TCRdb lists one record per CDR3 protein. The profile covers about 190,000 distinct CDR3 sequences, with roughly 30% appearing a single time and roughly 32% taken by the ten largest. Sequencing was done on a sample of PBMCs. These receptor sequences come from a human donor in good health (CMV status not recorded). Some clones in this sample may be carry-over from other donors' samples.

This clonotype was counted between two and nine times. The chain carries TRBV6-5 and TRBJ2-5; TRBD2 matches 7 bases. Germline lookup yields CDR1 MNHEY and CDR2 SVGAGI. V lost 4 bases, J lost 5 bases, and 7 bases stayed unmatched. This CDR3 is built from 14 residues. CDR3 protein: CASSSYGGEETQYF. The CDR3 coding sequence is TGTGCCAGCAGTTCCTATGGGGGGGAGGAGACCCAGTACTTC.

This rearrangement joins TRBV18 to TRBJ1-3, with TRBD1 matching 8 bases. V was clipped by 3 bases and J by 7 bases; unmatched bases: 11. Germline CDR1 reads KGHSH; CDR2 reads LQKENI. CDR3 length: 16 amino acids. CDR3 bases: TGTGCCAGCTCACCGGCAGGCCGGGACAGGATTAACACCATATATTTT. Translation: CASSPAGRDRINTIYF.

The chain recombines TRBV30 with TRBJ2-4, with TRBD2 matching 13 bases. V shed 7 bases and J 16 bases; nucleotides not matched to a gene: 19. Looked up from germline, CDR1 is GTSNPN and CDR2 is SVGIG (reference sequence). The length of the CDR3 is 15 residues. The CDR3 sequence is CAYTGTSGAINLPYF. Written as DNA, the CDR3 is TGTGCCTATACCGGGACTAGCGGGGCCATAAACCTTCCATACTTC.

The rearrangement links TRBV12-3 or TRBV12-4 to TRBJ2-7; the match to TRBD1 covers 8 bases. CDR3 length: 15 amino acids. The V gene end was trimmed by 6 bases and the J gene end by 1 base; junction bases not matched to a gene: 8. Written as DNA, the CDR3 is TGTGCCAGCAGCCACGGACAGGGACCTTCCTACGAGCAGTACTTC. Amino acids: CASSHGQGPSYEQYF.

This clonotype showed up many times. The CDR3 DNA reads TGTGCCAGCAGCTTCCTCACAGGACTAGCGTCGAACAATGAGCAGTTCTTC. This gives the protein CASSFLTGLASNNEQFF. The chain employs TRBV7-8 and TRBJ2-1, with TRBD2 identical over 9 bases. The CDR3 runs to 17 residues. Germline lookup yields CDR1 SGHVS and CDR2 FQNEAQ. V was pared by 3 bases and J by 5 bases, with 11 bases of the junction left unmatched.

J is TRBJ2-5 and V is TRBV20-1; TRBD1 matches 9 bases. V was clipped by 6 bases and J by 2 bases; unmatched bases: 4. CDR1 and CDR2 (germline): DFQATT, SNEGSKA (reference sequence). CDR3 length: 13 amino acids. CDR3 sequence: CSADGQGQETQYF. CDR3 nucleotides: TGCAGTGCAGACGGACAGGGGCAAGAGACCCAGTACTTC.

The chain carries TRBV9 and TRBJ2-1; possible D gene TRBD1, 6 bases. Per germline, CDR1 SGDLS and CDR2 YYNGEE. The CDR3 has 15 amino acids. V lost 4 bases to trimming and J lost 4 bases, with 15 bases between them. CDR3 DNA: TGTGCCAGCAGCCTCCGGACAGAGAATTACAATGAGCAGTTCTTC. Its protein product is CASSLRTENYNEQFF.

In its sample, this clonotype was seen a few times. The V and J genes are TRBV20-1 and TRBJ2-5; D is perhaps TRBD1 or TRBD2 (6 bases each). The CDR3 is made up of 12 amino acids. Germline V gives CDR1 DFQATT, CDR2 SNEGSKA (reference sequence). V lost 4 bases, J lost 5 bases, and 11 bases lay in between. The chain's CDR3 is CSATRGRETQYF. CDR3 sequence (DNA): TGCAGTGCTACCCGGGGGCGGGAGACCCAGTACTTC.

The chain couples TRBV20-1 to TRBJ1-2, with D perhaps TRBD1 (5 bases). The CDR3 spans 14 residues. Per the germline V gene, CDR1 is DFQATT and CDR2 is SNEGSKA (reference sequence). Trimming removed 0 bases at V and 3 bases at J, with 11 bases between. The chain's CDR3 is CSARDMGRDYGYTF. DNA of the CDR3: TGCAGTGCTAGAGATATGGGCAGGGACTATGGCTACACCTTC.

The chain joins TRBV5-1 to TRBJ2-6; unclear D gene. V was clipped by 4 bases and J by 2 bases, with 7 bases between them. CDR1 is SGHRS and CDR2 is YFSETQ in the germline V gene. CDR3 length equals 14 residues. The chain's CDR3 is CASSPTTGANVLTF. The CDR3 nucleotides read TGCGCCAGCAGCCCGACGACTGGGGCCAACGTCCTGACTTTC.

The V gene is TRBV12-3 or TRBV12-4, the J gene TRBJ1-3, with TRBD1 as a possible D gene (6 bases). V lost 6 bases and J 0 bases, leaving 12 bases between the germline ends. The CDR3 length is 15 residues. This CDR3 is CASRLGAASGNTIYF. Here the CDR3 DNA reads TGTGCCAGCAGACTGGGGGCAGCCTCTGGAAACACCATATATTTT.

This clonotype showed up many times. The CDR3 sequence: CASSFRTSGRPTGELFF. The CDR3, as DNA: TGTGCCAGCAGCTTTCGGACTAGCGGGAGACCCACCGGGGAGCTGTTTTTT. This chain uses TRBV7-8 with TRBJ2-2, with TRBD2 identical over 13 bases. Trimming took 3 bases from V and 4 from J; bases not matched to a gene: 5. Germline CDR1 reads SGHVS; CDR2 reads FQNEAQ. CDR3 length: 17 residues.

This clonotype occurred a few times. The CDR3 DNA sequence: TGTGCCAGCAGAACGAGGGTAGATACGCAGTATTTT. Residues: CASRTRVDTQYF. The V gene is TRBV12-3 or TRBV12-4, the J gene TRBJ2-3; D may be TRBD2 (5 bases). This CDR3 is built from 12 residues. The germline V and J ends were trimmed by 6 bases and 5 bases, with 9 bases remaining between them.

The chain recombines TRBV6-5 with TRBJ1-4; 7 nucleotides line up with TRBD1. CDR1 and CDR2 from the germline V gene are MNHEY and SVGAGI. CDR3 length: 13 residues. J lost 8 bases, V lost 2 bases, and 2 bases had no gene match. This CDR3 is CASSYAGGEKLFF. In DNA form, the CDR3 reads TGTGCCAGCAGTTACGCAGGGGGGGAAAAACTGTTTTTT.

V usage is TRBV6-6 and J usage is TRBJ2-3; D is perhaps TRBD2 (7 bases). V lost 6 bases, J lost 5 bases, and 15 bases lay in between. This CDR3 has 14 amino acids. Germline CDR1 MNHNY, CDR2 SVGAGI (reference sequence). The CDR3 is CASRIGGPEDTQYF. CDR3 nucleotide sequence: TGTGCCAGCAGGATCGGGGGGCCAGAAGATACGCAGTATTTT.

This clonotype was counted only a few times. V gene TRBV2 combines with J gene TRBJ2-3; 8 nucleotides match TRBD2. CDR3 size: 14 residues. CDR1 SNHLY and CDR2 FYNNEI come from the germline V gene. V shed 7 bases, J shed 2 bases, and the junction held 5 bases outside the gene matches. The CDR3 spells CASKSGGLTDTQYF. DNA for the CDR3: TGTGCCAGCAAATCGGGGGGGCTCACAGATACGCAGTATTTT.

This clonotype has a handful of counts. This chain links TRBV2 with TRBJ2-5, with D unclear. V was cut by 7 bases and J by 4 bases, with 7 bases left in between. The CDR3 totals 11 residues. Germline V gene lookup returns CDR1 SNHLY and CDR2 FYNNEI. CDR3 nucleotide sequence: TGTGCCAGCAAGGTCCTAGAGACCCAGTACTTC. This sequence encodes CASKVLETQYF.

Of note for this clonotype: At one of its ends the junction is not consistent with the germline gene, which may arise from a read error. The chain has TRBV6-2 or TRBV6-3 and TRBJ2-3; D is ambiguous. CDR3 length: 12 residues. The germline V gene encodes CDR1 MNHEY and CDR2 SVGEGT. CDR3 sequence: CTSSYAADTQYF. The DNA of the CDR3 is TGTACCAGCAGTTACGCCGCAGATACGCAGTATTTT.

The gene calls are TRBV12-3 or TRBV12-4 and TRBJ1-2, with TRBD1 matching over 7 bases. The CDR3 sequence is 13 residues long. The V segment lost 6 bases and the J segment 6 bases; nucleotides outside the gene matches: 7. The CDR3 here is CASRLQGDDGYTF. CDR3 DNA: TGTGCCAGCAGGCTCCAGGGGGACGATGGCTACACCTTC.

This clonotype was detected only a few times. This rearrangement joins TRBV20-1 to TRBJ2-3, with 16 positions matching TRBD2. This CDR3 is 18 amino acids long. V trimming: 4 bases; J trimming: 4 bases; junction bases outside the gene matches: 11. CDR1 and CDR2 from the germline V gene are DFQATT and SNEGSKA (reference sequence). DNA of the CDR3: TGCAGTGCTATAACGGGACTAGCGGGGGGGTTCGAGGCAGATACGCAGTATTTT. This encodes CSAITGLAGGFEADTQYF.

This clonotype was seen repeatedly, ten times or more. The rearrangement links TRBV7-2 to TRBJ2-7, with 10 positions matching TRBD1. V gave up 3 bases and J gave up 5 bases; unmatched junction bases: 7. Germline CDR1 is SGHTA and CDR2 is FQGNSA. The CDR3 spans 15 residues. Here the CDR3 reads CASSFNPGQGNEQYF. The DNA for the CDR3 is TGTGCCAGCAGCTTCAACCCGGGACAGGGGAACGAGCAGTACTTC.

In its sample, this clonotype was seen a few times. The chain links TRBV7-2 to TRBJ2-5, with a possible D match to TRBD1 (6 bases). The CDR3 covers 13 residues. Per the germline V gene, CDR1 is SGHTA and CDR2 is FQGNSA. The V end was cut by 4 bases, the J end by 2 bases, with 8 bases between. The CDR3 DNA sequence: TGTGCCAGCAGCTGGGGGCTACAAGAGACCCAGTACTTC. Translation: CASSWGLQETQYF.

Many counts were recorded for this clonotype. This chain uses TRBV7-3 with TRBJ1-2, with a tentative D call TRBD1 (5 bases). V dropped 4 bases and J dropped 1 base, with 7 bases sitting between them. This CDR3 has 13 amino acids. The V gene's germline CDR1 is SGHTA and CDR2 FQGTGA. The CDR3 sequence: CASSSDINYGYTF. Written as DNA, the CDR3 is TGTGCCAGCAGCTCGGACATTAACTATGGCTACACCTTC.

This clonotype was seen a few times. The chain carries TRBV10-3 and TRBJ2-3; no clear D. CDR3 length: 12 amino acids. The germline gives CDR1 ENHRY, CDR2 SYGVKD. V was clipped by 10 bases and J by 0 bases, with 8 bases between them. The CDR3 bases are TGTGCCAGCACGAGTAGCACAGATACGCAGTATTTT. It translates to CASTSSTDTQYF.

V gene TRBV7-2 combines with J gene TRBJ2-1; D unresolved. The CDR3 is made up of 12 amino acids. Germline CDR1 reads SGHTA; CDR2 reads FQGNSA. Trimming took 1 base from V and 5 from J, leaving 3 bases between them. In nucleotides, the CDR3 is TGTGCCAGCAGCTTAGACGACAATGAGCAGTTCTTC. Translated: CASSLDDNEQFF.

This clonotype was detected only a few times. At one end the junction does not follow the germline gene, possibly because of a read error. This chain joins TRBV28 and TRBJ1-6; 9 nucleotides align to TRBD1. Germline loops: CDR1 MDHEN, CDR2 SYDVKM. This CDR3 spans 14 amino acids. The chain's CDR3 is CAISPDRGNSPLHF. CDR3 sequence (DNA): TGTGCCATCAGTCCGGACAGGGGAAATTCACCCCTCCACTTT.

This clonotype was seen only a few times. The chain recombines TRBV2 with TRBJ1-1; no definite D call. The germline CDR1 and CDR2 sequences are SNHLY and FYNNEI. The V gene lost 7 bases and the J gene lost 3 bases, with 12 bases spanning the gap. This CDR3 comprises 13 residues. The CDR3 spells CASTELRDTEAFF. The CDR3 DNA is TGTGCCAGCACAGAACTCCGGGACACTGAAGCTTTCTTT.

This clonotype has just a few counts. This rearrangement joins TRBV10-3 to TRBJ2-3; tentatively, D is TRBD1 (6 bases). Germline loops: CDR1 ENHRY, CDR2 SYGVKD. Trimming cost V 0 bases and J 11 bases, with 15 bases left between them. This CDR3 is built from 14 residues. The CDR3 is CAISESVVEGQQYF. CDR3 sequence (DNA): TGTGCCATCAGTGAGTCAGTGGTAGAGGGACAGCAGTATTTT.